These T cell receptor beta chains were read from a single sample in a study of shared clonotypes between healthy human individuals. Profiled with immunoSEQ multiplex PCR; TCRdb holds only in-frame clones, not every one. The profile covers roughly 76,000 clones, with roughly two thirds appearing a single time and roughly half taken by the ten largest. Material: memory CD8+ T cells sorted from blood. The receptors here all came from a man aged 25-45 years in good health. CDR3s include the opening cysteine and the closing phenylalanine or tryptophan. D genes are given only for firm matches. Clone size appears in some rows only: once, few, many, or a class for an expanded clone.

NA	NA	TRBV28	TRBJ2-4	CASSLMSLSRNSKNIQYF	TGTGCCAGCAGTTTAATGTCATTGAGCAGGAACTCCAAAAACATTCAGTACTTC
NA	TRBD2	TRBV6-1	TRBJ2-7	CASSEPSGRGYEQYF	TGTGCCAGCAGTGAACCCAGCGGGAGGGGTTACGAGCAGTACTTC
NA	NA	TRBV13	TRBJ2-3	CASSFPGATSPDTQYF	TGTGCCAGCAGCTTTCCGGGGGCAACTAGTCCCGATACGCAGTATTTT
NA	NA	TRBV5-6	TRBJ2-3	CASSSAPLGTDTQYF	TGTGCCAGCAGCTCCGCCCCCCTTGGCACAGATACGCAGTATTTT
many	NA	TRBV19	TRBJ2-7	CASSISPAVGEQYF	TGTGCCAGTAGTATCTCGCCCGCTGTTGGCGAGCAGTACTTC
NA	NA	TRBV5-1	TRBJ2-7	CASSRDPNYEQYF	TGCGCCAGCAGTCGGGACCCAAACTACGAGCAGTACTTC
NA	NA	TRBV7-9	TRBJ2-7	CASSTTTGSYEQYF	TGTGCCAGCAGCACGACCACAGGGTCCTACGAGCAGTACTTC
NA	NA	TRBV27	TRBJ2-7	CASSLIGYEQYF	TGTGCCAGCAGTTTAATTGGCTACGAGCAGTACTTC
NA	TRBD2	TRBV19	TRBJ2-1	CASKTTSGSHNEQFF	TGTGCCAGTAAAACGACTAGCGGATCTCACAATGAGCAGTTCTTC
once	TRBD1	TRBV7-7	TRBJ2-5	CASSPGQGGGETQYF	TGTGCTAGCAGCCCAGGACAGGGAGGTGGGGAGACCCAGTACTTC
few	NA	TRBV6-6	TRBJ1-2	CASSLRSTANYGYTF	TGTGCCAGCAGTCTTCGGTCGACTGCTAACTATGGCTACACCTTC
NA	NA	TRBV5-6	TRBJ2-7	CASSFGSYEQYF	TGTGCCAGCAGCTTCGGATCCTACGAGCAGTACTTC